This T cell receptor beta chain was identified in a study of blood T cell repertoires in COVID-19. At the level of the study: Samples taken during acute and convalescent COVID-19 were collected in the United States, Italy and Spain. T cells, B-cell-depleted T cells, or PBMCs supplied cDNA or gDNA.

CDR1 is GTSNPN, CDR2 SVGIG, per germline (reference sequence). The CDR3 covers 15 residues. V gave up 3 bases and J gave up 7 bases; unmatched junction bases: 12. Per the authors' pipeline: Estimates of nucleated cell counts were drawn from the amplification of reference gene primers. Profiling relied on immunoSEQ multiplex PCR, and the TCRdb table lists in-frame clones only, not all of them. V and J calls and clone size are as listed in that table; D and trimming were resolved from the DNA. The table has roughly 250,000 clones, roughly 82% seen once. The clonotype comes from an elderly woman with active or convalescent COVID-19. Sequencing used peripheral blood. This sequence joins TRBV30 and TRBJ1-5, with TRBD1 matching 7 bases. The CDR3 reads CAWSRATGAPQPQHF. The DNA for the CDR3 is TGTGCCTGGAGCCGAGCAACAGGGGCTCCCCAGCCCCAGCATTTT.